This T cell receptor (beta chain) was recorded in a study of OX40 agonist ivuxolimab in advanced cancers. Study as a whole: The dose-escalation group included hepatocellular carcinoma, melanoma, renal cell carcinoma and head and neck cancer. Participants averaged approximately 60 years of age (range 23 to 79) and were around 80% male.

Baseline, cycle 4 day 1, and cycle 7 day 1 were the blood sampling points. The protocol was immunoSEQ multiplex PCR, while the TCRdb copy is restricted to in-frame clones and leaves out a portion. The table includes 60,000 or so clones, 90% to 95% detected once. General observations from the study: Clones of CD4+ and CD8+ blood T cells grew by week 6 at doses of 0.1 to 3.0 mg/kg.

Points on this clone: Its antigen is undetermined.

Trimming left V 5 bases short and J 7 bases short, with 15 bases between. The germline gives CDR1 SQVTM, CDR2 ANQGSEA. CDR3 size: 13 residues. The input for sequencing was CD4+ or CD8+ T cells sorted from blood, taken in a trial of the OX40 agonist ivuxolimab. This sequence was found in an adult with an advanced solid tumor such as melanoma, head and neck, liver or kidney cancer. This chain uses TRBV29-1 with TRBJ1-3; no firm D call. CDR3 in DNA: TGCAGCGTTCTCCCCAGGACGCAGAACACCATATATTTT. Translated: CSVLPRTQNTIYF.